This T cell receptor beta chain was recovered during a study of metastatic and nonmetastatic thyroid tumors. Overall study: Repertoire comparisons spanned blood and tumor or nodule tissue from malignant and benign thyroid patients.

Every patient underwent thyroid surgery untreated. As handled by the study authors: Differences in CDR3 between clinicopathological groups were drawn on to build a classifier intended to discriminate distant-metastatic papillary thyroid cancer patients. TCRdb used MiXCR to call clones anew from the PCR reads. TCRdb's processing, not the study's, gives the V and J calls here. The sample includes 10,000 to 15,000 clones, approximately 26% of them seen just once. To note about this clone: Its antigen is currently unknown.

Study outcomes and limitations: For both blood and tumor, malignant thyroid tumors reportedly showed significantly higher TCR beta diversity than benign nodules did.

The V gene's germline CDR1 is DFQATT and CDR2 SNEGSKA (reference sequence). Germline trimming cut 4 bases from V and 4 bases from J; bases unmatched to any gene: 6. This CDR3 contains 14 residues. The chain combines TRBV20-1 with TRBJ1-2; 10 bases match TRBD1. This clonotype was obtained from a female donor with papillary thyroid cancer or a benign thyroid nodule (not recorded which). Some clones in this sample may be carry-over from other donors' samples. Sequenced material: tumor tissue. The CDR3 loop is CSATRTGGIYGYTF. The CDR3 nucleotides read TGCAGTGCTACGAGGACAGGGGGGATCTATGGCTACACCTTC.